This TCR beta chain was documented in a study of blood T cell repertoires in COVID-19. Profiling relied on immunoSEQ multiplex PCR, and the TCRdb table lists in-frame clones only, not all of them. Of about 64,000 clones in the sample, 65% to 80% are singletons; the top ten hold roughly 9.7%. Only one count was recorded for this clone. The sequenced sample consisted of peripheral blood. The origin of this receptor is a human donor in a cohort sampled during active COVID-19.

CDR3 nucleotides: TGCAGCGTTGAAGCCCTCTCCCTAGCGGGAGTAAGGGTCGAGCAGTACTTC. Protein product: CSVEALSLAGVRVEQYF. The rearrangement uses TRBV29-1 and TRBJ2-7, with 10 nucleotides matching TRBD2. Per germline, CDR1 SQVTM and CDR2 ANQGSEA. V shed 1 base, J shed 6 bases, and the junction held 15 bases outside the gene matches. The CDR3 length is 17 residues.